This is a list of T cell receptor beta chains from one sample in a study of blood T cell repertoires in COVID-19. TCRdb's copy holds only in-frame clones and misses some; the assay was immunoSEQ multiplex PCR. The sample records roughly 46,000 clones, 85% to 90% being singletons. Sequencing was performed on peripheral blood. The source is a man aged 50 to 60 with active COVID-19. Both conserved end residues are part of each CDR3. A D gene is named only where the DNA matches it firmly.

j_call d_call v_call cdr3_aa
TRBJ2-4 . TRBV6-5 CASSSAISNIQYF
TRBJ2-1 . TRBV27 CASTRTESNEQFF
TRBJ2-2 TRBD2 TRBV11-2 CASSTRGRGGGYTGELFF
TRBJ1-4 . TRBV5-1 CASSLGRGTNEKLFF
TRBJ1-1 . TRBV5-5 CASTMWRQPNTEAFF
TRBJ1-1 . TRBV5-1 CASSYPGLGTEAFF
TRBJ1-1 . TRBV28 CASWSGTRGWTEAFF
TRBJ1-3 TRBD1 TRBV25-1 CASSGGQGFSAIYF
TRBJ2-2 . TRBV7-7 CASSPGQRNTGELFF
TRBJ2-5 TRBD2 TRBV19 CASSIESGGTQYF
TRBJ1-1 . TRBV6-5 CASTHGGDRMAFF
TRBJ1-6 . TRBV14 CASSRDFYNSPLHF
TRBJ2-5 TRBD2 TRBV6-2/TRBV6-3 CASSRTSLETQYF
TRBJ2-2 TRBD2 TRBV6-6 CASSPSGANTGELFF
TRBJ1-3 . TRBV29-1 CSVGAASGNTIYF
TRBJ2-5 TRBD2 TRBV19 CASSIHGLAGGEETQYF
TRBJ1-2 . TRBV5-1 CASSLSSQGGYTF
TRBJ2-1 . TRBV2 CASSAIRGNEQFF
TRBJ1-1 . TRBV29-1 CSAPTENTEAFF
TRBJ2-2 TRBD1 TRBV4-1 CASSVPTGSVATGELFF
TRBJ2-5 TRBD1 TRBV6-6 CASSLTGTGEETQYF
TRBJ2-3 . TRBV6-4 CASSPSGSDTQYF
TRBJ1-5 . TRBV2 CASRWGGGQAQPQHF
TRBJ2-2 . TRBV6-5 CATYPDRPNTGELFF
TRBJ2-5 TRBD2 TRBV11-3 CASSFGTSGVNVTQYF
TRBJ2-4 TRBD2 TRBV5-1 CASSPTSFKNIQYF
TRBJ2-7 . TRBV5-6 CASSPYGRGSEQYF
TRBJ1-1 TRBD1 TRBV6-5 CASSRDREGGAFF
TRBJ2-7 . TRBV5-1 CASSPLQDSYEQYF
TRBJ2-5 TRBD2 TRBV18 CASSPLMGRGVQETQYF
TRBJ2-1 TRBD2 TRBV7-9 CASSLVASGYSYNEQFF
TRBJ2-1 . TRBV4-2 CASSQVYNEQFF
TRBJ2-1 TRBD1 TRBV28 CASTHRGRENEQFF
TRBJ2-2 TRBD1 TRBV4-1 CASRTGVTGELFF
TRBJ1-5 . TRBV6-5 CASSYRHTGSNQPQHF
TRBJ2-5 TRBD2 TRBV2 CASSAAGRWGRGRETQYF
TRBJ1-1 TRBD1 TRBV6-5 CASSRGDRVISEAFF
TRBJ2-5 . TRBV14 CASSQYGVGETQYF
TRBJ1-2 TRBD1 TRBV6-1 CASSDWTGLRYTF
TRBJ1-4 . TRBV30 CAWRNGWDEKLFF
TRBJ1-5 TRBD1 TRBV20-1 CSASNRGSNQPQHF
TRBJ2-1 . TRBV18 CASSPPANNEQFF
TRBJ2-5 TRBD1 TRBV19 CASSQGQGQETQYF
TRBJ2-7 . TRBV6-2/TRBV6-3 CASSYGGTKGYEQYF
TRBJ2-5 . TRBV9 CASSQQALQETQYF
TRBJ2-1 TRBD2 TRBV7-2 CASSFAGGDYNEQFF
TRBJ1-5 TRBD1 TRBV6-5 CASSSGTGAQPQHF
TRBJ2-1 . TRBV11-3 CASSHKGAGSSYNEQFF
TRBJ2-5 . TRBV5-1 CASSFQEETQYF
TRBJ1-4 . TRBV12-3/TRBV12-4 CASSQANEKLFF
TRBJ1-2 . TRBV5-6 CASSLGIRGHNYGYTF
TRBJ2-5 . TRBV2 CASRGGPQETQYF
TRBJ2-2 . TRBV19 CASSISVNTGELFF
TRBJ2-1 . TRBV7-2 CASSLDFNEQFF
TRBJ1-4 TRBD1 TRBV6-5 CASHPADRVEKLFF